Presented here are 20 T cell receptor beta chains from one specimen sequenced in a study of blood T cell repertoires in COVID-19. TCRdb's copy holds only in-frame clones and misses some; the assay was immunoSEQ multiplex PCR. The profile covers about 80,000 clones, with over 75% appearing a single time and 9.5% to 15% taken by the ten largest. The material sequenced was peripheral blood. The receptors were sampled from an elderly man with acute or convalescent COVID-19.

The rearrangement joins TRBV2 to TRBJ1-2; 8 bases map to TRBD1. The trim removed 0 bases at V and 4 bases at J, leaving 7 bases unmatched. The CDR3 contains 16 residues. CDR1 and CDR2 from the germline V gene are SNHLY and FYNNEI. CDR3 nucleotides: TGTGCCAGCAGTGAAGCTAGGACAGGGAGGGGCTATGGCTACACCTTC. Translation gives CASSEARTGRGYGYTF. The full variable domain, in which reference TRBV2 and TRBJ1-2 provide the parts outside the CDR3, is EPEVTQTPSHQVTQMGQEVILRCVPISNHLYFYWYRQILGQKVEFLVSFYNNEISEKSEIFDDQFSVERPDGSNFTLKIRSTKLEDSAMYFCASSEARTGRGYGYTFGSGTRLTVV.

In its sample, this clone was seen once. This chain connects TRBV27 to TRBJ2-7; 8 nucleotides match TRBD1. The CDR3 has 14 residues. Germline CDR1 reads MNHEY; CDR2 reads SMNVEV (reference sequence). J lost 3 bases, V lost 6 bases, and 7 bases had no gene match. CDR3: CASSNGQGYYEQYF. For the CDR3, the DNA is TGTGCCAGCAGCAACGGACAGGGCTACTACGAGCAGTACTTC.

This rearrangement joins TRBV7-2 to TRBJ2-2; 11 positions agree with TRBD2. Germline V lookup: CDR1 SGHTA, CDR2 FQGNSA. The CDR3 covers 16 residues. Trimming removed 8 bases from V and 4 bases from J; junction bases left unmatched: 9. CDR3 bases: TGTGCCAGCGCCCTTAGCGGGGGGGCGGGCACCGGGGAGCTGTTTTTT. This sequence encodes CASALSGGAGTGELFF.

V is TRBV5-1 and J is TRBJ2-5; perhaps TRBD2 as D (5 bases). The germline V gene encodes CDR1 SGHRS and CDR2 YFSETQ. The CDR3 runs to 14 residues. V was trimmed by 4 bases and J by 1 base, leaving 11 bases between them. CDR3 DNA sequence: TGCGCCAGCAGCGAGTTCGGGATCCAAGAGACCCAGTACTTC. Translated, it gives CASSEFGIQETQYF.

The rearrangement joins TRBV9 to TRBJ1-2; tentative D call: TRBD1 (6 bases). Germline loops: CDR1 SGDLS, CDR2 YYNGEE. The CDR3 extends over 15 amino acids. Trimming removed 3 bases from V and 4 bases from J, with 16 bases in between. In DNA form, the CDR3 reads TGTGCCAGCAGCGCGAGGGTCGGACAGACCTATGGCTACACCTTC. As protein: CASSARVGQTYGYTF.

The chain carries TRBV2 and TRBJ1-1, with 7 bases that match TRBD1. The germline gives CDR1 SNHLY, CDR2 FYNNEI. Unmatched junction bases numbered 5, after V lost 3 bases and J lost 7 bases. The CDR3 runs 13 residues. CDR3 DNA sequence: TGTGCCAGCAGTGACAGGGGGTACGGTGAAGCTTTCTTT. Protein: CASSDRGYGEAFF.

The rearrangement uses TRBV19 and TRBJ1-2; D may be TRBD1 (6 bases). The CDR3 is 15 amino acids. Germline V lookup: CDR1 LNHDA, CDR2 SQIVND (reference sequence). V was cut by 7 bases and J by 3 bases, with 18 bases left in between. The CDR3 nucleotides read TGTGCCAGTAAGCTCTCGACAGGCGGTGACTATGGCTACACCTTC. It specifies CASKLSTGGDYGYTF.

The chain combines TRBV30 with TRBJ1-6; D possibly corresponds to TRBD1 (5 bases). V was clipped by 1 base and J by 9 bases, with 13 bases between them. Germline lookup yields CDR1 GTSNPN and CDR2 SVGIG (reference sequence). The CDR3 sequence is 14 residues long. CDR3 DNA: TGTGCCTGGAGTGATTGGGGCGGGAGTTCACCCCTCCACTTT. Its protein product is CAWSDWGGSSPLHF.

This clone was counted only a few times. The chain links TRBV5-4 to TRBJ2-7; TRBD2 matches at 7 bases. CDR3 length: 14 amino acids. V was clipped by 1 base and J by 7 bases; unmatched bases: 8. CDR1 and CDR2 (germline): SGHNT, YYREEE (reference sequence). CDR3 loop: CASSLMSGTDEQYF. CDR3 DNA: TGTGCCAGCAGCTTGATGAGCGGGACGGATGAGCAGTACTTC.

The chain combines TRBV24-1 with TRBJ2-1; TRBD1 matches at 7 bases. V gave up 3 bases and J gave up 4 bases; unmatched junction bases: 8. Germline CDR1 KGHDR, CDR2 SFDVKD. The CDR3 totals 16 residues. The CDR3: CATSDSSGTDYNEQFF. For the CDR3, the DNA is TGTGCCACCAGTGATAGCTCCGGGACAGATTACAATGAGCAGTTCTTC.

CDR3 DNA: TGCGCCAGCAGCTTGGCCGACCGTGGAGGAACTGAAGCTTTCTTT. Translating it yields CASSLADRGGTEAFF. The chain links TRBV5-1 to TRBJ1-1; D uncertain. V lost 0 bases and J 5 bases, leaving 14 bases between the germline ends. CDR1 is SGHRS and CDR2 is YFSETQ in the germline V gene. CDR3 length: 15 amino acids.

The CDR3, as DNA: TGCGCCAGCAGCCCAGGAGGGTTGAGTAGCGGGGAACTCTACGAGCAGTACTTC. It specifies CASSPGGLSSGELYEQYF. V usage is TRBV10-2 and J usage is TRBJ2-7; 8 bases line up with TRBD2. The V gene end was trimmed by 6 bases and the J gene end by 3 bases; junction bases not matched to a gene: 19. CDR1 WSHSY and CDR2 SAAADI come from the germline V gene. The CDR3 is 18 amino acids.

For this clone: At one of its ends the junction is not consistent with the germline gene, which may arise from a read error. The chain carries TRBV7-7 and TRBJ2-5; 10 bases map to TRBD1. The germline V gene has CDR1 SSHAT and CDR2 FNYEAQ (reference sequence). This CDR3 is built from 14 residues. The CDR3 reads CASSSGQGSQTQYF. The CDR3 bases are TGTGCTAGCAGCTCGGGACAGGGGAGCCAGACCCAGTACTTC.

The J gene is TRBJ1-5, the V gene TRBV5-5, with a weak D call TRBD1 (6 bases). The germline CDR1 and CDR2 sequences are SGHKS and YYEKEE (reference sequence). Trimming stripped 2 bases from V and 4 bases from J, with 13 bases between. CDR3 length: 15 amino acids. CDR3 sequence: CASSFDQGLNQPQHF. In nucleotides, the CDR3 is TGTGCCAGCAGCTTCGACCAGGGGTTAAATCAGCCCCAGCATTTT.

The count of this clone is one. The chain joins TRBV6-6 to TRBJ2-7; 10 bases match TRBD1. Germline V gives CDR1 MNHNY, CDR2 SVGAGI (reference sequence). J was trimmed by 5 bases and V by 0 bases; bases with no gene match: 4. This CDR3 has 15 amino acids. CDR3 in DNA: TGTGCCAGCAGTTACTCGGGACAGGGGAGGGACGAGCAGTACTTC. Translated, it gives CASSYSGQGRDEQYF.

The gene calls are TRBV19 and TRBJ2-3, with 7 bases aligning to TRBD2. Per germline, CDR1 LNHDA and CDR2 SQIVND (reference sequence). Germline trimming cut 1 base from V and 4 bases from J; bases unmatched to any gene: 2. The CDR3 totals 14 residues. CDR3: CASSIAAGADTQYF. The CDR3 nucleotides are TGTGCCAGTAGTATAGCGGCGGGGGCAGATACGCAGTATTTT.

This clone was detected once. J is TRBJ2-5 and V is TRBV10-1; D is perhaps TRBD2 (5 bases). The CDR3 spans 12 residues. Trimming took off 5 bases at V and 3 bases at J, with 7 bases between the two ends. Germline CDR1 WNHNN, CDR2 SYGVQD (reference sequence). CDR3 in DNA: TGCGCCAGCAGTCCCGGGAAAGAGACCCAGTACTTC. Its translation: CASSPGKETQYF.

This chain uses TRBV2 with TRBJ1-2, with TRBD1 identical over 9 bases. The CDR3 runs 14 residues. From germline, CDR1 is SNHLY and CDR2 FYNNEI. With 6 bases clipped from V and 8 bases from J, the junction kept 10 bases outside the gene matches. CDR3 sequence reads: CASSEGQGIRGYTF. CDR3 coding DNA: TGTGCCAGCAGCGAGGGACAGGGTATTCGGGGCTACACCTTC.

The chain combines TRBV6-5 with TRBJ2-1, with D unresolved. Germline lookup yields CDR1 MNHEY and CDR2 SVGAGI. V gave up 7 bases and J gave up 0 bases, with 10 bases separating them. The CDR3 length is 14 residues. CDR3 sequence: CASMVLNSYNEQFF. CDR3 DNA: TGTGCCAGCATGGTCCTAAACTCCTACAATGAGCAGTTCTTC.

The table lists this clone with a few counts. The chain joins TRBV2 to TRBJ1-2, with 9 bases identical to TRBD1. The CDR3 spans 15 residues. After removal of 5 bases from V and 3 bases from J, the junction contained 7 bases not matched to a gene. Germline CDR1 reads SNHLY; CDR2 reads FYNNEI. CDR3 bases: TGTGCCAGCAGTAACAGGGGGCGACGGGACTATGGCTACACCTTC. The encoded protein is CASSNRGRRDYGYTF.